The clone carrying this T cell receptor (beta chain) appeared a few times. Antigen: not known. The sample originates from a study of identical twins. The length of the CDR3 is 14 residues. The germline V gene encodes CDR1 SGHTA and CDR2 FQGNSA. V lost 4 bases and J 6 bases, leaving 15 bases between the germline ends. Overall study results and limits: Cord blood beta clonotypes that were abundant carried fewer insertions, and memory repertoires showed no such trend. Zero-insertion analyses were open to partial confounding by invariant MAIT and iNKT cells. It was out-of-frame TCR alpha sharing in monozygotic twins that models underestimated.

Through template switching, a universal primer site was introduced, and the cDNA contained unique molecular identifiers. Each CDR3 protein gets one entry after TCRdb re-called the 5' RACE reads with MiXCR. The sample lists under 300,000 distinct CDR3 sequences, roughly an eighth seen once, with about 3.9% in the top ten. The data also belong to a second study, concerning yellow fever vaccine responses in identical twins.

The clonotype was recovered from a woman aged 18-29 years in good health. The sequenced sample was memory (CD45RO+) T cells sorted from blood. The genes are TRBV7-2 and TRBJ1-2, with D tentatively TRBD1 (5 bases). The CDR3 DNA reads TGTGCCAGCAGCTCCCCGGGGGGAGTTAATGGCTACACCTTC. It specifies CASSSPGGVNGYTF.